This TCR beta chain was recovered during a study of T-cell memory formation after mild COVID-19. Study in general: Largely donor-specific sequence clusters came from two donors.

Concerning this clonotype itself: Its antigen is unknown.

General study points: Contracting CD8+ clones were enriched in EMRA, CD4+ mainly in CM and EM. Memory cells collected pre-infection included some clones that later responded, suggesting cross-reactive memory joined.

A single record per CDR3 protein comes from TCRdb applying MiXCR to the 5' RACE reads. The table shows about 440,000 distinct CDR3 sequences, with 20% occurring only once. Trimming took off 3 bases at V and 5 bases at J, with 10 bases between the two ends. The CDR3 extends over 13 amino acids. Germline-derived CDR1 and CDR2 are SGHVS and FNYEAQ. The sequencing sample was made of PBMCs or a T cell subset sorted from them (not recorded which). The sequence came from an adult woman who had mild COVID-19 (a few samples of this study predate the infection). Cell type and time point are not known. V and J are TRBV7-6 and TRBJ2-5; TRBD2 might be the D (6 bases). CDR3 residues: CASSFGGWETQYF. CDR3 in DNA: TGTGCCAGCAGCTTTGGGGGGTGGGAGACCCAGTACTTC. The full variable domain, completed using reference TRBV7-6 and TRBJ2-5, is GAGVSQSPRYKVTKRGQDVALRCDPISGHVSLYWYRQALGQGPEFLTYFNYEAQQDKSGLPNDRFSAERPEGSISTLTIQRTEQRDSAMYRCASSFGGWETQYFGPGTRLLVL.